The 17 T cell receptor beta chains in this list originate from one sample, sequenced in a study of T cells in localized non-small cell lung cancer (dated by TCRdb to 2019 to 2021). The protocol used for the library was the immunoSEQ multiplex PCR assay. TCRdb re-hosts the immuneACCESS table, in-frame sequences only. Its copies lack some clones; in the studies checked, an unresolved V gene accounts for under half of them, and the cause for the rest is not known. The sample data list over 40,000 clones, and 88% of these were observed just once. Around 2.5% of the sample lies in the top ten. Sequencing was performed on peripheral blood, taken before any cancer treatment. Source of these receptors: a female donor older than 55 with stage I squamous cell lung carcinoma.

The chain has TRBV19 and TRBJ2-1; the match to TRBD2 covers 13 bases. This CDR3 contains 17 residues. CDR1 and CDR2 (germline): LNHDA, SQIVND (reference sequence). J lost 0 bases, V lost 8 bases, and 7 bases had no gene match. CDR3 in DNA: TGTGCCAGTTCTGGACTAGCGGGAGAACACTCCTACAATGAGCAGTTCTTC. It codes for CASSGLAGEHSYNEQFF.

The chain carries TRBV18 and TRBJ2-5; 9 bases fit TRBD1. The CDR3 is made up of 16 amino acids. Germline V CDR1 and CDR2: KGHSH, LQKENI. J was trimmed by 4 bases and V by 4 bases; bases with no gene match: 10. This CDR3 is CASSQQPGTGLETQYF. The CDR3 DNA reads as TGTGCCAGCTCACAACAACCCGGGACAGGGTTAGAGACCCAGTACTTC.

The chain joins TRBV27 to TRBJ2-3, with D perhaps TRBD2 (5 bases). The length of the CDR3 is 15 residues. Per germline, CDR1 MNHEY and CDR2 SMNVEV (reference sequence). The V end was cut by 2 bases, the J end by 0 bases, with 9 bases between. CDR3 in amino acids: CASSLQRPSTDTQYF. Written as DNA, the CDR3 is TGTGCCAGCAGTTTACAGCGGCCTAGCACAGATACGCAGTATTTT.

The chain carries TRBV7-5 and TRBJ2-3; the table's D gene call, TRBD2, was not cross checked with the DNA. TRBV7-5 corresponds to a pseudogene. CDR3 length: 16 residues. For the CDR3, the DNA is TGTGCCAGGGACAGCGGGACTAGCGGGAGCACAGATACGCAGTATTTT. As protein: CARDSGTSGSTDTQYF.

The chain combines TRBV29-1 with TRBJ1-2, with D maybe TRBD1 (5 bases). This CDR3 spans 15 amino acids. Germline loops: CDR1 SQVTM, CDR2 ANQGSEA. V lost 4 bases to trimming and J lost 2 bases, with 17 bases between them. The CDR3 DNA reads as TGCAGCGTTGGGGGAAGGGGTAGCGGCAACTATGGCTACACCTTC. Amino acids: CSVGGRGSGNYGYTF.

This CDR3 is CASSQEMGAYEQYF. The CDR3 region has the DNA TGTGCCAGCAGCCAAGAGATGGGGGCCTACGAGCAGTACTTC. The genes are TRBV14 and TRBJ2-7; D is tentatively TRBD1 or TRBD2 (5 bases each). The ends were cut back, 0 bases at V and 2 bases at J, with 8 bases in the middle. The germline V gene encodes CDR1 SGHDN and CDR2 FVKESK. The CDR3 covers 14 residues.

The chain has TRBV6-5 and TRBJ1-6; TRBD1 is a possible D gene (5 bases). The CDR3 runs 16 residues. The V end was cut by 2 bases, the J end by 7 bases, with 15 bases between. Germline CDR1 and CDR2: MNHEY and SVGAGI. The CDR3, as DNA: TGTGCCAGCAGTTACGCGACGGGACGCCAGAATTCACCCCTCCACTTT. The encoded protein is CASSYATGRQNSPLHF.

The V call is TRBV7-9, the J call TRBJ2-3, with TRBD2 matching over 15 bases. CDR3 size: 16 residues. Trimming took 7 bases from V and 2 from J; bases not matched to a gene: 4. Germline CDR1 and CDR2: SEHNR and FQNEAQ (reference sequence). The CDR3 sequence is CASNGLAGGITDTQYF. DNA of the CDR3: TGTGCCAGCAACGGACTAGCGGGAGGGATCACAGATACGCAGTATTTT.

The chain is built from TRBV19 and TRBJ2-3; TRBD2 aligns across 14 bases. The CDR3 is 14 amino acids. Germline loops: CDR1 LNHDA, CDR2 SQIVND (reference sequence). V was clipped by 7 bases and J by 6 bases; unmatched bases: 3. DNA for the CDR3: TGTGCCAGTACCGGGACTAGCGGGAGCGATACGCAGTATTTT. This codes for CASTGTSGSDTQYF.

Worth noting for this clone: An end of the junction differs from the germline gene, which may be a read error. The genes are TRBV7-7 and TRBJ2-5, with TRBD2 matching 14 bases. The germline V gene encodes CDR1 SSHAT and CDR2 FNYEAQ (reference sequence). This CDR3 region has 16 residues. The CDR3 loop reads CASSSRLAGGQETQYF. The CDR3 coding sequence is TGTGCTAGCAGCTCCCGACTAGCGGGAGGGCAAGAGACCCAGTACTTC.

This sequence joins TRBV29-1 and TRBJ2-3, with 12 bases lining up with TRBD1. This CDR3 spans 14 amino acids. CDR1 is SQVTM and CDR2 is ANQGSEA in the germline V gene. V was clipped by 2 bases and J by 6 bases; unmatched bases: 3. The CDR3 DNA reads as TGCAGCGTTGAATGGGACAGGGGGCAGGATACGCAGTATTTT. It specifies CSVEWDRGQDTQYF.

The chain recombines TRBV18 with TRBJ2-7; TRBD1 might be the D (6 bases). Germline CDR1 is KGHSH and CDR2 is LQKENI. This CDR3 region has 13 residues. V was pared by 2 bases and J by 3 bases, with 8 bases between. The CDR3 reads CASSPNRDYEQYF. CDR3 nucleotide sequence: TGTGCCAGCTCACCAAACAGGGACTACGAGCAGTACTTC.

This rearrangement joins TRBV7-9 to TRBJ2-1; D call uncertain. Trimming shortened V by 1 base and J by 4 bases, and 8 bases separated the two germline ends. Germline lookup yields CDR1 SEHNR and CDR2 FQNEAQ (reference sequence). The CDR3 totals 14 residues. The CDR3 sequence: CASSLVDGYNEQFF. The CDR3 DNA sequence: TGTGCCAGCAGCTTAGTGGACGGGTACAATGAGCAGTTCTTC.

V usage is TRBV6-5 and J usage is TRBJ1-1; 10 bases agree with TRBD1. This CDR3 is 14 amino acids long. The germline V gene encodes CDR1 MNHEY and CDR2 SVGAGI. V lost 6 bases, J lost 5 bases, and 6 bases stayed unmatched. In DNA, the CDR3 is TGTGCCAGCAGGCGACAGGGGGCTCGGACTGAAGCTTTCTTT. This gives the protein CASRRQGARTEAFF.

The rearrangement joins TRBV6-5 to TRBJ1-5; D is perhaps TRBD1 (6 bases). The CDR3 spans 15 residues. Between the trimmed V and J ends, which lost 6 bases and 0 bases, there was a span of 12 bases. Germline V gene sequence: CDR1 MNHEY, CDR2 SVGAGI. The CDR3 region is CASRATGYSNQPQHF. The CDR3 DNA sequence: TGTGCCAGCAGGGCCACAGGGTATAGCAATCAGCCCCAGCATTTT.

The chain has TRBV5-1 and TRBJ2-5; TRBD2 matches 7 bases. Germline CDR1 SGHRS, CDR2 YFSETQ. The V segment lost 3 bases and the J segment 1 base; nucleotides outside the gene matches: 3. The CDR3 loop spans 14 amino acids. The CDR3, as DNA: TGCGCCAGCAGCTGGGAGGGATTCCAAGAGACCCAGTACTTC. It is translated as CASSWEGFQETQYF.

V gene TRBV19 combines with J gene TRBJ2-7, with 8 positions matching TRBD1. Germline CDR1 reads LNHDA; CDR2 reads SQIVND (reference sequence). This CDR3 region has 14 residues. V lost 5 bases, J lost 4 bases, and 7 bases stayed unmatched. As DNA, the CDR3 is TGTGCCAGTAGTCCCGGGACAGGAGGGTACGAGCAGTACTTC. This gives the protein CASSPGTGGYEQYF.